This T cell receptor (beta chain) came from a study of T cell responses to AZD1222 COVID-19 vaccine (dated by TCRdb to the early 2020s). Describing the broader study: A total of 233 trial participants underwent TCR sequencing, of whom about 210 received two doses of AZD1222 and 26 received two doses of the MenACWY control vaccine. Enrollment into the trials was organized by age into subgroups of 18-55, 56-69 and 70-plus years, and those subgroups contained about 150, 27 and 61 TCR-sequenced participants, respectively.

Per the publication, the time point label means: about 28 days (+/-7) after the second vaccine dose. AZD1222 recipients with second doses at about 4 weeks or about 12 weeks were pooled, because spike-specific TCR depth and breadth did not differ between schedules. Vaccinee samples came from UK trials COV001 and COV002, including a single-blind randomized controlled phase 2/3 trial of AZD1222 (ChAdOx1 nCoV-19) in healthy adults. For TCRbeta chain sequencing, PBMC samples from trial participants were taken at day 0 and at day 28 after the second dose. What the work shows at the level of the full study, not this receptor alone: Participants were mostly white British and included more females than males, and it was suggested by the authors that clonal diversity may have been underestimated. The 56-69-year group was small, and its depth increase did not reach significance, likely because of low power. Only five to seven AZD1222 recipients were SARS-CoV-2 seropositive at baseline, limiting conclusions about previously exposed vaccinees. After two AZD1222 doses, both the breadth and the depth of spike-specific TCRs were significantly higher than at day 0 and than in MenACWY recipients. Reportedly, close to half of the unique spike-specific TCRs recognized epitopes lying outside the regions that are mutated in the B.1.351 and B.1.1.7 variants. The vaccine-associated CD4 TCRs covered the entire spike protein, and the dominant responses fell in regions 160-218 and 743-854. No day 14 peak-response samples were available, so repertoires were characterized only after the peak T cell response.

The CDR3 regions of human TCRbeta chains were subjected to immunosequencing. The paper's processing steps were these. Repertoire TCRs were checked for matches against a reference library of SARS-CoV-2-specific TCRs that had been generated using the MIRA antigen-specificity platform. Breadth meant the fraction of unique TCRs that were SARS-CoV-2-associated, whereas depth meant the fraction of total T cells that were SARS-CoV-2-associated. Using the MIRA data, each spike-specific TCR was assigned both to the spike region to which the TCR was reactive and to a CD4 or CD8 class. Log10-transformed breadth and depth values were compared by one-way ANOVA with Sidak's multiple comparisons tests. Here the immuneACCESS table is served through TCRdb, limited to in-frame sequences with V and J called. Missing clones are a known gap in these copies; in checked studies unresolved V genes cover under half, and the rest lacks a known reason. The V and J calls and clone size were taken over from that table, and D and trimming were inferred from the DNA. The sample table lists more than 30,000 clones, 88% of them with a count of one. In total, the top ten clones hold around 15% of the sample.

In regard to this clone: It lacks a known antigen. Per-nucleotide qualities are absent, and no much larger clonotype sits a single base away.

This TCR was recovered from an adult who received the AZD1222 COVID-19 vaccine. This specimen consisted of peripheral blood, obtained 28 days after the second AZD1222 dose.

The DNA sequence is TGTGCCAGCAGCGCCGTGGGGAATGAGCAGTTCTTC. Protein translation: CASSAVGNEQFF. The V and J segments used are TRBV5-4 and TRBJ2-1, with no confident D gene call. The germline V gene encodes CDR1 SGHNT and CDR2 YYREEE (reference sequence). V is clipped by 4 bases and J by 7 bases, and the sequence between their germline boundaries is 9 bases long. Reading from cysteine to phenylalanine, the CDR3 counts 12 amino acids. Only the CDR3 portion is preserved as DNA: 36 bases, with reading frame beginning at the first base.